The entry that follows covers one TCR beta chain sequence. Trimming took 0 bases from V and 1 from J, leaving 10 bases between them. Per the germline V gene, CDR1 is SEHNR and CDR2 is FQNEAQ (reference sequence). The CDR3 runs 16 residues. These data are taken from a study of blood T cell repertoires in COVID-19. Study information: Acute-phase and convalescent COVID-19 samples originated in the United States, Italy and Spain. T cells, B-cell-depleted T cells, or PBMCs provided the cDNA or gDNA that served as material.

As originally analysed: Estimates of nucleated cell counts were drawn from the amplification of reference gene primers. Clones were read by immunoSEQ multiplex PCR, and TCRdb kept only the in-frame ones, dropping some. The V and J calls and clone size are taken from that table; D and trimming were inferred from the DNA. This sample has some 390,000 clones, with about 90% found just once. Those enrolled in Seattle joined during active infection and were followed longitudinally afterward. The chain has TRBV7-9 and TRBJ2-4; maybe TRBD2 (5 bases). The sequence came from a woman between 55 and 75 years old with COVID-19, enrolled during active disease. Sequences were obtained from peripheral blood. The CDR3 protein is CASSLALALAKNIQYF. The CDR3 coding sequence is TGTGCCAGCAGCTTAGCGTTAGCGTTGGCCAAAAACATTCAGTACTTC.